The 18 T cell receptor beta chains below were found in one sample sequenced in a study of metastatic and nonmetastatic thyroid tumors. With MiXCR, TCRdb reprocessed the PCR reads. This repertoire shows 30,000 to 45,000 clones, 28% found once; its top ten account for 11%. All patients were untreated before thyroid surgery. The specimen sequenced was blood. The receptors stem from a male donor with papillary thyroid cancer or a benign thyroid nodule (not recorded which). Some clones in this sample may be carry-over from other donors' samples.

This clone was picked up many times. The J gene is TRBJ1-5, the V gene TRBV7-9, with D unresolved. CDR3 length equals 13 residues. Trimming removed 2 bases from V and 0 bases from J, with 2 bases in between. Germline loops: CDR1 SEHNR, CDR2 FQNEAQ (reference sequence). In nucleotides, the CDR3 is TGTGCCAGCAGCTTAAATAGCAATCAGCCCCAGCATTTT. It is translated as CASSLNSNQPQHF.

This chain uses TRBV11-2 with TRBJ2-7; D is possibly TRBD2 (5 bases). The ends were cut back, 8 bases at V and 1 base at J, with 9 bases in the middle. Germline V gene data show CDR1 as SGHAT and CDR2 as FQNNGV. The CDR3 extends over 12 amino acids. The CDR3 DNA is TGTGCCAGCGAGCGGAATTCCTACGAGCAGTACTTC. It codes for CASERNSYEQYF.

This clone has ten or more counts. CDR3 in amino acids: CAWSVGGSGSSQYF. The CDR3 region has the DNA TGTGCCTGGAGTGTTGGAGGTAGCGGGAGTTCCCAGTACTTC. This chain joins TRBV30 and TRBJ2-5; 9 positions match TRBD2. V shed 0 bases and J 9 bases; nucleotides not matched to a gene: 8. This CDR3 is built from 14 residues. CDR1 is GTSNPN and CDR2 is SVGIG in the germline V gene (reference sequence).

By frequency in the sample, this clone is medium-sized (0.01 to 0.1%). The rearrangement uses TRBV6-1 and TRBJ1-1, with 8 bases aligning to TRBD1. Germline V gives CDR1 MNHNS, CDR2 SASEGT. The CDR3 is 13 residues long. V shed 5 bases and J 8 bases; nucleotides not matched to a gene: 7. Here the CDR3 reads CASSLVRDREAFF. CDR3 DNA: TGTGCCAGCAGTCTAGTCCGGGACAGGGAAGCTTTCTTT.

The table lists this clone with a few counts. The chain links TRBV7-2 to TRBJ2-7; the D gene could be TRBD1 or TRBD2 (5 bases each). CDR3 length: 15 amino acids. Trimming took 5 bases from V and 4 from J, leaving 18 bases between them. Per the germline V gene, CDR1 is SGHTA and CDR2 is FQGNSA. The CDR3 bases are TGTGCCAGCAGCCGCACTAGACAGACCAGATACGAGCAGTACTTC. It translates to CASSRTRQTRYEQYF.

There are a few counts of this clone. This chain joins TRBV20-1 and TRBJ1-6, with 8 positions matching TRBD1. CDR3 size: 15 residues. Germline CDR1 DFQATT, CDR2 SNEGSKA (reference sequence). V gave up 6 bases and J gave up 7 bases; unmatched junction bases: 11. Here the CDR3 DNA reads TGCAGTGCCGGATTAGGACAGGGCGAGAATTCACCCCTCCACTTT. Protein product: CSAGLGQGENSPLHF.

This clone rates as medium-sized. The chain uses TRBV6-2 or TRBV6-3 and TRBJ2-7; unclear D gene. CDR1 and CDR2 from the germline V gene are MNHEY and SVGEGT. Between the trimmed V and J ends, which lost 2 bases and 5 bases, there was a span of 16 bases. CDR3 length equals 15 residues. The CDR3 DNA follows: TGTGCCAGCAGTTACGGGCTGGTAGTTAGGGACGAGCAGTACTTC. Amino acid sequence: CASSYGLVVRDEQYF.

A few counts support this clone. This CDR3 is CASSLNRGQDGYTF. CDR3 nucleotides: TGTGCCAGCAGCCTAAACAGGGGGCAAGATGGCTACACCTTC. This chain uses TRBV5-8 with TRBJ1-2; 9 positions agree with TRBD1. This CDR3 has 14 amino acids. Unmatched junction bases numbered 7, after V lost 4 bases and J lost 6 bases. CDR1 SGHTS and CDR2 YDEGEE come from the germline V gene. Filled out from reference TRBV5-8 and TRBJ1-2, the complete variable domain reads EAGVTQSPTHLIKTRGQQATLRCSPISGHTSVYWYQQALGLGLQFLLWYDEGEERNRGNFPPRFSGRQFPNYSSELNVNALELEDSALYLCASSLNRGQDGYTFGSGTRLTVV.

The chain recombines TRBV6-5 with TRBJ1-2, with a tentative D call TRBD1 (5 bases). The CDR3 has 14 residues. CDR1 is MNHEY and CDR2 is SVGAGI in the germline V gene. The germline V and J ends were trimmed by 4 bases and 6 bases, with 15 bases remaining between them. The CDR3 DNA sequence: TGTGCCAGCAGTTTTCAGGGTGGGAGCGATGGCTACACCTTC. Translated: CASSFQGGSDGYTF.

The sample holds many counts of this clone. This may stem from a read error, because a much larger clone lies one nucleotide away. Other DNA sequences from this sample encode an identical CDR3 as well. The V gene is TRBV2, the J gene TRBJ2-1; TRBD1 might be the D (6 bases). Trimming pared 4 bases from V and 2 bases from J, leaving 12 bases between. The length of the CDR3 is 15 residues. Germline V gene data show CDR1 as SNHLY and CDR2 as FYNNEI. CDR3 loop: CASSANQGPYNEQFF. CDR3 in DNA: TGTGCCAGCAGTGCTAACCAGGGGCCCTACAATGAGCAGTTCTTC.

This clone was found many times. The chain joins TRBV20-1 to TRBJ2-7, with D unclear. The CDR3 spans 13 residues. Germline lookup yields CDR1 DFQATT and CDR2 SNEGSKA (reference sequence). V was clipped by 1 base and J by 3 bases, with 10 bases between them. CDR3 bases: TGCAGTGCTAGAGGCGATGTCGACTACGAGCAGTACTTC. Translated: CSARGDVDYEQYF.

The CDR3 region is CSASPIRTPGELFF. Here the CDR3 DNA reads TGCAGTGCTAGTCCGATAAGAACCCCCGGGGAGCTGTTTTTT. The chain employs TRBV20-1 and TRBJ2-2; D is ambiguous. Germline CDR1 DFQATT, CDR2 SNEGSKA (reference sequence). The V end was cut by 3 bases, the J end by 6 bases, with 14 bases between. The CDR3 totals 14 residues.

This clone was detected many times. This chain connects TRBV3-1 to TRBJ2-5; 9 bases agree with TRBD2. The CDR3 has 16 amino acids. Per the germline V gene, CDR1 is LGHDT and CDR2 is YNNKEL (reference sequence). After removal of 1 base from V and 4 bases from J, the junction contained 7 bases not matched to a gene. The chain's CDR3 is CASSQGLAGVGETQYF. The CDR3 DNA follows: TGTGCCAGCAGCCAAGGTTTAGCGGGAGTAGGAGAGACCCAGTACTTC.

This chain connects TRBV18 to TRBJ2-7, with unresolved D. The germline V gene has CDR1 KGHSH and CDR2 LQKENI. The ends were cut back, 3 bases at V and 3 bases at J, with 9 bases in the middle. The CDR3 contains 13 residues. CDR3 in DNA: TGTGCCAGCTCACCCAAGGAGAACTACGAGCAGTACTTC. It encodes CASSPKENYEQYF.

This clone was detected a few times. The chain's CDR3 is CASSQEPRVGETQYF. The DNA of the CDR3 is TGCGCCAGCAGCCAAGAGCCCCGAGTTGGAGAGACCCAGTACTTC. The V gene is TRBV4-1, the J gene TRBJ2-5; no clear D gene. Germline V lookup: CDR1 MGHRA, CDR2 YSYEKL. Deletions cut 0 bases from V and 4 bases from J, with 12 bases between. The CDR3 totals 15 residues.

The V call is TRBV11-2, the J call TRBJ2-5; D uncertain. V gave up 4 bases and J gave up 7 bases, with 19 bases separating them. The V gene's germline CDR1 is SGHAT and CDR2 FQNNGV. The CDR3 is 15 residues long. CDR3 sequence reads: CASSSSRSPGRTQYF. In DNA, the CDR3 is TGTGCCAGCAGCTCCTCTCGCTCCCCTGGAAGGACCCAGTACTTC.

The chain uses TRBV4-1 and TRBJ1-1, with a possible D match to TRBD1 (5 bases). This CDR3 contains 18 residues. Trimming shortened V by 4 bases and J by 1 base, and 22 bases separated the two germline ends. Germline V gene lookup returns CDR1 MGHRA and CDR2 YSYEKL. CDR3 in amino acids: CASSRLYSAGTPNTEAFF. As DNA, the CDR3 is TGCGCCAGCAGCCGATTATACTCAGCGGGGACCCCGAACACTGAAGCTTTCTTT.

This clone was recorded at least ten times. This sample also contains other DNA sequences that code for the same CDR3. CDR3 nucleotide sequence: TGTGCCAGCAGCTTACAAGCGAGTAGCACAGATACGCAGTATTTT. It specifies CASSLQASSTDTQYF. The chain has TRBV11-2 and TRBJ2-3; no clear D gene. V lost 2 bases and J lost 0, with 9 bases in between. This CDR3 is built from 15 residues. Germline-derived CDR1 and CDR2 are SGHAT and FQNNGV.